These 3 T cell receptor beta chains came from one sample sequenced in a study of identical twins. Each CDR3 protein gets one entry after TCRdb re-called the 5' RACE reads with MiXCR. The sample includes hundreds of thousands of distinct CDR3 sequences, more than 6.5% of them seen just once. This sample was shared with a second study, whose subject was yellow fever vaccine responses in identical twins.

Specimen: memory (CD45RO+) T cells sorted from blood. All receptors derive from a woman under 30 in good health.

The V gene is TRBV6-1, the J gene TRBJ1-1; D is unclear. This CDR3 spans 16 amino acids. The germline V gene encodes CDR1 MNHNS and CDR2 SASEGT. V was pared by 4 bases and J by 1 base, with 16 bases between. This chain's CDR3 is CASSGKGIGPNTEAFF. As DNA, the CDR3 is TGTGCCAGCAGTGGAAAAGGGATCGGCCCGAACACTGAAGCTTTCTTT.

This clonotype was counted a few times. The chain carries TRBV5-1 and TRBJ1-1, with TRBD1 matching 11 bases. V gave up 4 bases and J gave up 5 bases; unmatched junction bases: 10. Germline CDR1 is SGHRS and CDR2 is YFSETQ. This CDR3 contains 16 residues. The CDR3 spells CASSTGQGGLGTEAFF. The DNA of the CDR3 is TGCGCCAGCAGCACGGGACAGGGGGGTCTTGGGACTGAAGCTTTCTTT.

The table lists this clonotype with a few counts. The chain uses TRBV6-1 and TRBJ1-2, with a tentative D call TRBD1 (5 bases). This CDR3 is built from 13 residues. Looked up from germline, CDR1 is MNHNS and CDR2 is SASEGT. V shed 6 bases and J shed 4 bases, with 12 bases lying between them. The DNA of the CDR3 is TGTGCCAGCAGGGGCAGGGATCCCTATGGCTACACCTTC. Translating it yields CASRGRDPYGYTF.